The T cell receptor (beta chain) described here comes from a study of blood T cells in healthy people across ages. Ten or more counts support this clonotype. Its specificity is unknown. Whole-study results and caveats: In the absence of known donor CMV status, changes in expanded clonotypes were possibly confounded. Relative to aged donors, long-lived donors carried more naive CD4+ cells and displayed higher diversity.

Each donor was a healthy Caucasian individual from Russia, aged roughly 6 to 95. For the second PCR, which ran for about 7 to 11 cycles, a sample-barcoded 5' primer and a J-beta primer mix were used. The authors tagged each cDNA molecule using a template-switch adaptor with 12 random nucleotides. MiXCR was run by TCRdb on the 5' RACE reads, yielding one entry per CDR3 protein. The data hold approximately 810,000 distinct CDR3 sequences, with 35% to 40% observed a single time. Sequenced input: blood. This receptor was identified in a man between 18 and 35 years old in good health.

CDR3 amino acids: CAISRAPTDTQYF. CDR3 nucleotide sequence: TGTGCCATCTCACGGGCGCCCACAGATACGCAGTATTTT. The rearrangement uses TRBV10-3 and TRBJ2-3; D is undetermined. CDR3 size: 13 residues. V was pared by 8 bases and J by 2 bases, with 11 bases between. In germline, CDR1 is ENHRY, CDR2 SYGVKD.